Presented here are 10 T cell receptor beta chains from one specimen sequenced in a study of vaccination and CD4 T cells after COVID-19. These receptors' antigens are unknown. Once obtained from cultured CD4+ T cells, the DNA was sequenced using the Oncomine TCR Beta short-read assay. In TCRdb, the PCR reads were re-called with MiXCR into one record per CDR3 protein. This sample has more than 6,000 distinct CDR3 sequences, with around 37% found just once. The treatment is: approximately 10-day PBMC culture with coronavirus spike peptide pools or control peptides (ViraFEST assay). From the unexposed donor, CD4+ T cells were collected ahead of the COVID-19 pandemic (2011-2018). Sequenced input: CD4+ T cells from blood, cultured in vitro. The receptors shown here come from a human donor in good health.

The CDR3 DNA reads TGTGCCAGCAGCTTAGCCTCGGGACAGTCCTATGGCTACACCTTC. Protein sequence: CASSLASGQSYGYTF. The genes are TRBV11-2 and TRBJ1-2; 7 bases align to TRBD1. Per germline, CDR1 SGHAT and CDR2 FQNNGV. This CDR3 is built from 15 residues. Trimming took 1 base from V and 4 from J; bases not matched to a gene: 6.

The table lists this clonotype with a few counts. The rearrangement links TRBV6-1 to TRBJ2-1; 12 bases match TRBD2. The germline V gene encodes CDR1 MNHNS and CDR2 SASEGT. After removal of 6 bases from V and 2 bases from J, the junction contained 2 bases not matched to a gene. The CDR3 contains 15 residues. This CDR3 is CASSRTSGAYNEQFF. CDR3 coding DNA: TGTGCCAGCAGCCGGACTAGCGGGGCCTACAATGAGCAGTTCTTC.

V and J are TRBV5-4 and TRBJ1-2, with D maybe TRBD1 (6 bases). Germline CDR1 SGHNT, CDR2 YYREEE (reference sequence). The CDR3 has 16 residues. V lost 4 bases to trimming and J lost 5 bases, with 21 bases between them. The CDR3: CASSPRGGAHHYGYTF. CDR3 DNA sequence: TGTGCCAGCAGCCCCCGAGGGGGAGCCCACCATTATGGCTACACCTTC.

The V call is TRBV10-3, the J call TRBJ2-1, with a tentative D call TRBD1 (5 bases). Trimming cost V 0 bases and J 2 bases, with 11 bases left between them. The germline gives CDR1 ENHRY, CDR2 SYGVKD. The CDR3 sequence is 16 residues long. Here the CDR3 reads CAISESAGLAYNEQFF. The CDR3 bases are TGTGCCATCAGTGAGTCGGCAGGGTTAGCCTACAATGAGCAGTTCTTC.

The chain carries TRBV19 and TRBJ2-7; D gene uncertain. The CDR3 extends over 11 amino acids. V was shortened by 5 bases and J by 6 bases, with 8 bases between the two germline ends. CDR1 is LNHDA and CDR2 is SQIVND in the germline V gene (reference sequence). The CDR3 sequence: CASSSGREQYF. In DNA, the CDR3 is TGTGCCAGTAGTTCCGGGCGCGAGCAGTACTTC.

Here the CDR3 DNA reads TGCAGTGCGAATCAGGGGGGGGGGAATCAGCCCCAGCATTTT. Translating gives CSANQGGGNQPQHF. The genes are TRBV20-1 and TRBJ1-5; TRBD1 aligns across 7 bases. The CDR3 contains 14 residues. CDR1 DFQATT and CDR2 SNEGSKA come from the germline V gene (reference sequence). V shed 6 bases, J shed 4 bases, and the junction held 9 bases outside the gene matches.

The chain has TRBV12-3 or TRBV12-4 and TRBJ1-1, with 8 bases lining up with TRBD1. This CDR3 is 13 amino acids long. Trimming at V came to 7 bases and at J to 4 bases, leaving 5 bases not matched to a gene. This CDR3 is CASMGQVGTEAFF. DNA of the CDR3: TGTGCCAGCATGGGACAGGTGGGCACTGAAGCTTTCTTT.

V usage is TRBV30 and J usage is TRBJ1-6; 8 bases map to TRBD1. The CDR3 length is 15 residues. V was pared by 1 base and J by 9 bases, with 8 bases of the junction left unmatched. The germline gives CDR1 GTSNPN, CDR2 SVGIG (reference sequence). The CDR3 region has the DNA TGTGCCTGGAGTGAGTATGGACAGGGTTCTTCACCCCTCCACTTT. Its protein is CAWSEYGQGSSPLHF.

The chain links TRBV11-2 to TRBJ2-5; maybe TRBD2 (6 bases). Trimming took off 1 base at V and 2 bases at J, with 14 bases between the two ends. Germline CDR1 is SGHAT and CDR2 is FQNNGV. There are 16 residues in the CDR3. CDR3 region: CASSLGLGGRQETQYF. For the CDR3, the DNA is TGTGCCAGCAGCTTAGGACTAGGAGGTCGGCAAGAGACCCAGTACTTC.

This clonotype occurred a few times. The CDR3 nucleotides read TGCAGTGCTAGTAGACAGCACCCTGAGCGGGGGGTCACAGATACGCAGTATTTT. Amino acids: CSASRQHPERGVTDTQYF. This chain uses TRBV20-1 with TRBJ2-3, with 9 positions matching TRBD2. The length of the CDR3 is 18 residues. J gave up 2 bases and V 3 bases, and 15 bases lay outside the gene matches. Per germline, CDR1 DFQATT and CDR2 SNEGSKA (reference sequence).